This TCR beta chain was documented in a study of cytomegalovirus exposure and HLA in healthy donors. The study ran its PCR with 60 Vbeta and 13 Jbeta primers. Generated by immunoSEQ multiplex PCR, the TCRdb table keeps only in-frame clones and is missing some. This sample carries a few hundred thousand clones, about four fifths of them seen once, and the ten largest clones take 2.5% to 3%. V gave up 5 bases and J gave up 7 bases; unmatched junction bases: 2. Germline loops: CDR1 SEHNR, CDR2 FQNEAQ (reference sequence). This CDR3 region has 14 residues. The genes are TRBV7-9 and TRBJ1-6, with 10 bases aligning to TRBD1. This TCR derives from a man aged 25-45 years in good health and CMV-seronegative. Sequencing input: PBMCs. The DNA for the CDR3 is TGTGCCAGCAGCCTGGACAGGGGGAATTCACCCCTCCACTTT. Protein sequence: CASSLDRGNSPLHF.